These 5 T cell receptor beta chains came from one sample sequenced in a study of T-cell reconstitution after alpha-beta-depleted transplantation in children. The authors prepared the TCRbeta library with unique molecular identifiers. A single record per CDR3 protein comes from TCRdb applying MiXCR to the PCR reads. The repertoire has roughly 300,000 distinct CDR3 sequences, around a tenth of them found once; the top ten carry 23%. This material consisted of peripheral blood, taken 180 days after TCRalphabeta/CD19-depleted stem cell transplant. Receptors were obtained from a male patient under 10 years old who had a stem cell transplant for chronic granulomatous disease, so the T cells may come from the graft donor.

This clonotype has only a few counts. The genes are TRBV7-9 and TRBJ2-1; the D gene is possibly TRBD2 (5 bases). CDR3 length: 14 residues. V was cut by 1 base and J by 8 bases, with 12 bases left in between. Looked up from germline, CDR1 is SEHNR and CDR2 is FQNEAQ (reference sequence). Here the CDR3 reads CASSLVGLGDEQFF. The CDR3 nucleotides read TGTGCCAGCAGCTTAGTGGGTTTGGGAGATGAGCAGTTCTTC.

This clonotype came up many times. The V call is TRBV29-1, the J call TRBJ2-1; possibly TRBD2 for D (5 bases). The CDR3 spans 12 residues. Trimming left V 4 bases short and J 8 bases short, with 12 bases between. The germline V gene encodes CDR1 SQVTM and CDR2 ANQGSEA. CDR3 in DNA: TGCAGCGTTGCCACTAGTATGTATGAGCAGTTCTTC. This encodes CSVATSMYEQFF.

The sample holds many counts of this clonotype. CDR3 residues: CASSPPREGNYEQYF. The CDR3 region has the DNA TGTGCCAGCTCACCACCGAGAGAGGGTAACTACGAGCAGTACTTC. The rearrangement uses TRBV18 and TRBJ2-7; weak D call: TRBD2 (5 bases). Trimming took 0 bases from V and 3 from J, leaving 12 bases between them. The CDR3 spans 15 residues. Germline V gene lookup returns CDR1 KGHSH and CDR2 LQKENI.

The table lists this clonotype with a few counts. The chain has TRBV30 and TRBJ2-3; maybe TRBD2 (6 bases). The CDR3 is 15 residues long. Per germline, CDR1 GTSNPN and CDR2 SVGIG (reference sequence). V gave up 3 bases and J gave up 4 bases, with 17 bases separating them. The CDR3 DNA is TGTGCCTGGAGGGTTTGGCAACCGGGGGCAGATACGCAGTATTTT. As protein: CAWRVWQPGADTQYF.

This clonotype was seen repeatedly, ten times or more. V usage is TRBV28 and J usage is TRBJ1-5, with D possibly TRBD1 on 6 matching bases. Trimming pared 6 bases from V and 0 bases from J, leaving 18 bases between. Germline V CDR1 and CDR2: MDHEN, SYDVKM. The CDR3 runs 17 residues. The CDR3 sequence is CASSPYGTLYSNQPQHF. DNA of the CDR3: TGTGCCAGCAGCCCCTACGGGACACTTTATAGCAATCAGCCCCAGCATTTT.